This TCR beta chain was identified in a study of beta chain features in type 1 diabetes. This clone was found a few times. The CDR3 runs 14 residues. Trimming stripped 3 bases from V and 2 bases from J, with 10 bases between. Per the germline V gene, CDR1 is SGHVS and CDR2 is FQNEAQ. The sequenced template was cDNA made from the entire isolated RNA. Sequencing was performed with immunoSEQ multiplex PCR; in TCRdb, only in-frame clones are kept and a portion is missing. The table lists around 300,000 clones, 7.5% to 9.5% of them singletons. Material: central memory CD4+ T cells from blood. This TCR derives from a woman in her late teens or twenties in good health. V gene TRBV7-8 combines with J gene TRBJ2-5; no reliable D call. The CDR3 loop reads CASSFRTVQETQYF. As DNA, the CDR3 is TGTGCCAGCAGCTTTCGAACAGTGCAAGAGACCCAGTACTTC.